Presented here are 11 T cell receptor beta chains from one specimen sequenced in a study of T cells in Graves' hyperthyroidism and ophthalmopathy. It was RNA transcripts that yielded the amplified TCR beta CDR3 regions. HTBI primers drove first-round RT-PCR of the TCR CDR3. In TCRdb, the multiplex PCR reads were re-called with MiXCR into one record per CDR3 protein. The table records about 300,000 distinct CDR3 sequences, about an eighth of them present only once. Material for sequencing was blood. These receptor sequences come from a woman aged 30 to 39 with Graves' hyperthyroidism that later progressed to Graves' ophthalmopathy.

CDR3 coding DNA: TGTGCCAGCAGTCCCGGGACTAGCGATGGGACGCAGTATTTT. Protein product: CASSPGTSDGTQYF. The J gene is TRBJ2-3, the V gene TRBV27; TRBD2 matches 10 bases. V shed 5 bases, J shed 9 bases, and the junction held 8 bases outside the gene matches. The CDR3 is 14 residues long. CDR1 and CDR2 from the germline V gene are MNHEY and SMNVEV (reference sequence).

Only a few counts were recorded for this clonotype. In DNA, the CDR3 is TGTGCCAGCAGGGAGGGACGGGGCAGAGACTATGGCTACACCTTC. It encodes CASREGRGRDYGYTF. The chain recombines TRBV6-2 or TRBV6-3 with TRBJ1-2; D possibly corresponds to TRBD1 (5 bases). The CDR3 spans 15 residues. CDR1 is MNHEY and CDR2 is SVGEGT in the germline V gene. Trimming shortened V by 6 bases and J by 3 bases, and 17 bases separated the two germline ends.

This clonotype was detected a few times. The genes are TRBV19 and TRBJ1-1; a weak D match, TRBD1 (5 bases). The CDR3 consists of 13 residues. The germline V and J ends were trimmed by 7 bases and 1 base, with 10 bases remaining between them. Per the germline V gene, CDR1 is LNHDA and CDR2 is SQIVND (reference sequence). The CDR3 DNA reads TGTGCCAGTACCCCCCAGGGGAACACTGAAGCTTTCTTT. It is translated as CASTPQGNTEAFF.

This chain links TRBV5-4 with TRBJ2-3, with 11 bases fitting TRBD2. The germline V gene encodes CDR1 SGHNT and CDR2 YYREEE (reference sequence). With V trimmed by 1 base and J by 2 bases, 6 bases remained unmatched. The CDR3 consists of 17 residues. The CDR3 DNA reads as TGTGCCAGCAGCTTGCCGGGACTAGCGGCAGACACAGATACGCAGTATTTT. Amino acids: CASSLPGLAADTDTQYF.

This clonotype occurred a few times. A read error is possible here, since a much larger clone lies one base away. This rearrangement joins TRBV6-5 to TRBJ1-1; D not resolved. The CDR3 spans 12 residues. V lost 8 bases, J lost 5 bases, and 12 bases lay in between. Germline CDR1 and CDR2: MNHEY and SVGAGI. The CDR3 is CASCFTGTEAFF. The CDR3, as DNA: TGTGCCAGCTGTTTTACGGGGACTGAAGCTTTCTTT.

This clonotype occurred many times. The CDR3 region is CASSYSGNTYEQYF. CDR3 DNA sequence: TGTGCCAGCAGTTACTCGGGCAATACCTACGAGCAGTACTTC. This chain links TRBV6-6 with TRBJ2-7, with unresolved D. CDR1 and CDR2 from the germline V gene are MNHNY and SVGAGI (reference sequence). The V end was cut by 0 bases, the J end by 2 bases, with 8 bases between. The CDR3 is 14 amino acids.

There are many counts of this clonotype. V is TRBV6-1 and J is TRBJ1-1, with D perhaps TRBD1 (6 bases). The CDR3 has 17 amino acids. CDR1 is MNHNS, CDR2 SASEGT, per germline. Trimming removed 6 bases from V and 1 base from J, with 21 bases in between. The chain's CDR3 is CASRGSIGGRGNTEAFF. The CDR3 nucleotides are TGTGCCAGCAGAGGGTCAATCGGGGGGCGGGGGAACACTGAAGCTTTCTTT.

This clonotype was detected many times. In nucleotides, the CDR3 is TGCAGTGCTAGTAATAGCGGCAGCTCCTACGAGCAGTACTTC. It specifies CSASNSGSSYEQYF. The rearrangement joins TRBV20-1 to TRBJ2-7, with D maybe TRBD2 (6 bases). V was trimmed by 3 bases and J by 0 bases, leaving 12 bases between them. The CDR3 consists of 14 residues. The germline gives CDR1 DFQATT, CDR2 SNEGSKA (reference sequence).

The rearrangement uses TRBV5-1 and TRBJ2-2; no reliable D call. Trimming left V 1 base short and J 4 bases short, with 8 bases between. The germline gives CDR1 SGHRS, CDR2 YFSETQ. This CDR3 is 14 amino acids long. This chain's CDR3 is CASSLRPGTGELFF. CDR3 bases: TGCGCCAGCAGCTTGAGGCCGGGCACCGGGGAGCTGTTTTTT.

The chain combines TRBV24-1 with TRBJ2-3; D uncertain. This CDR3 is 15 amino acids long. Germline V gene lookup returns CDR1 KGHDR and CDR2 SFDVKD. Deletions cut 2 bases from V and 4 bases from J, with 12 bases between. The CDR3 spells CATSDYGSSPDTQYF. CDR3 sequence (DNA): TGTGCCACCAGTGATTACGGTAGCTCTCCAGATACGCAGTATTTT.

This clonotype showed up just a few times. The chain links TRBV6-4 to TRBJ1-5; 9 nucleotides agree with TRBD1. V trimming: 5 bases; J trimming: 3 bases; junction bases outside the gene matches: 26. The germline V gene has CDR1 MRHNA and CDR2 SNTAGT. The CDR3 covers 22 residues. The CDR3 sequence is CASSLKLLRGQGPFGDNQPQHF. In DNA, the CDR3 is TGTGCCAGCAGTTTAAAACTTCTCCGGGGACAGGGACCCTTCGGGGACAATCAGCCCCAGCATTTT.